Described below is a single T cell receptor (beta chain) sequence and its context. The antigen remains unidentified. V dropped 3 bases and J dropped 4 bases, with 9 bases sitting between them. This CDR3 has 13 amino acids. Germline CDR1 reads MNHNY; CDR2 reads SVGAGI (reference sequence). The entry originates in a study of T cell repertoires in cytomegalovirus infection. TCRdb itself ran the reads through MiXCR, one entry per CDR3 protein. The sample lists 740,000 or so distinct CDR3 sequences; under 40% were seen once. Study observations and caveats: Summed public TCR beta family frequency identified CMV carriers bearing the relevant HLA.

This clonotype originated in a human donor in good health (CMV status not recorded). Some clones in this sample may be carry-over from other donors' samples. What was sequenced was PBMCs. The chain couples TRBV6-6 to TRBJ1-1; no definite D call. CDR3 sequence: CASSYGVSTEAFF. CDR3 nucleotide sequence: TGTGCCAGCAGTTATGGGGTCTCCACTGAAGCTTTCTTT.